A single sample is the source of the 22 T cell receptor beta chains below, sequenced in a study of CD8 T cells in ankylosing spondylitis. TCRdb redid the calling of the 5' RACE reads with MiXCR, one entry per CDR3 protein. The top ten hold over 1% of the sample, which has around 480,000 distinct CDR3 sequences, 17% seen once. Antigens for these TCRs are unknown. Study results and caveats: Seemingly characteristic of ankylosing spondylitis blood was a TCR beta motif consisting of under ten highly homologous variants.

The material sequenced was blood, either unsorted or a sorted T cell fraction (not recorded which). These receptors all come from a male donor with ankylosing spondylitis.

There are a few counts of this clonotype. The V and J genes are TRBV12-3 or TRBV12-4 and TRBJ1-5; D is possibly TRBD1 (5 bases). Trimming left V 7 bases short and J 1 base short, with 17 bases between. The CDR3 totals 16 residues. CDR3: CASTQKAGGSNQPQHF. The CDR3 coding sequence is TGTGCCAGCACTCAAAAGGCGGGGGGGAGCAATCAGCCCCAGCATTTT.

The CDR3 coding sequence is TGCAGCGTTTACTTAAGCTCCTACGAGCAGTACTTC. As protein: CSVYLSSYEQYF. V gene TRBV29-1 combines with J gene TRBJ2-7; no reliable D call. V gave up 5 bases and J gave up 0 bases, with 8 bases separating them. Per germline, CDR1 SQVTM and CDR2 ANQGSEA. CDR3 size: 12 residues.

The V gene is TRBV7-8, the J gene TRBJ2-7, with TRBD2 identical over 7 bases. V shed 7 bases and J 4 bases; nucleotides not matched to a gene: 10. The CDR3 length is 14 residues. Germline loops: CDR1 SGHVS, CDR2 FQNEAQ. The CDR3 loop is CASIPGRERYEQYF. In DNA form, the CDR3 reads TGTGCCAGCATCCCCGGGCGGGAGCGGTACGAGCAGTACTTC.

The CDR3 nucleotides are TGTGCCAGCAGCTCCCCCGCCAGTGGCAATCAGCCCCAGCATTTT. Translated, it gives CASSSPASGNQPQHF. The chain combines TRBV28 with TRBJ1-5, with D unresolved. V gave up 6 bases and J gave up 2 bases, with 14 bases separating them. The germline gives CDR1 MDHEN, CDR2 SYDVKM. CDR3 length: 15 amino acids.

The chain links TRBV4-1 to TRBJ2-5, with 7 bases matching TRBD2. This CDR3 contains 17 residues. V shed 1 base and J 4 bases; nucleotides not matched to a gene: 12. Per germline, CDR1 MGHRA and CDR2 YSYEKL. The CDR3 nucleotides are TGCGCCAGCAGCCAAGTACCGTTGGCGGGAGAGAGAGAGACCCAGTACTTC. Protein product: CASSQVPLAGERETQYF.

This clonotype was found a few times. A read error may account for a junction end that differs from germline. This chain uses TRBV20-1 with TRBJ1-3; unclear D gene. The germline V gene encodes CDR1 DFQATT and CDR2 SNEGSKA (reference sequence). The CDR3 loop spans 12 amino acids. The CDR3 reads CSALGSGDTIYF. In DNA, the CDR3 is TGCAGTGCCCTTGGGTCTGGAGACACCATATATTTT.

This clonotype was recorded many times. This chain uses TRBV27 with TRBJ2-7; 8 bases are shared with TRBD1. Per the germline V gene, CDR1 is MNHEY and CDR2 is SMNVEV (reference sequence). With V trimmed by 5 bases and J by 3 bases, 12 bases remained unmatched. The CDR3 length is 16 residues. The CDR3 DNA follows: TGTGCCAGCAGTATACACCCGGACAGGGTAAGCTACGAGCAGTACTTC. It is translated as CASSIHPDRVSYEQYF.

This chain links TRBV5-1 with TRBJ1-1; D not certain. Looked up from germline, CDR1 is SGHRS and CDR2 is YFSETQ. V was shortened by 1 base and J by 1 base, with 8 bases between the two germline ends. This CDR3 spans 14 amino acids. The DNA for the CDR3 is TGCGCCAGCAGCTTGAGATGGGGGAACACTGAAGCTTTCTTT. This codes for CASSLRWGNTEAFF.

This clonotype was observed a few times. The chain has TRBV20-1 and TRBJ2-3, with 11 bases identical to TRBD2. Per the germline V gene, CDR1 is DFQATT and CDR2 is SNEGSKA (reference sequence). After removal of 5 bases from V and 5 bases from J, the junction contained 6 bases not matched to a gene. The length of the CDR3 is 14 residues. CDR3 in DNA: TGCAGTGCTCCACTAGCGGGGGCCGTAGATACGCAGTATTTT. It yields the protein CSAPLAGAVDTQYF.

The chain combines TRBV6-5 with TRBJ2-1; tentatively, D is TRBD2 (7 bases). Germline V gene sequence: CDR1 MNHEY, CDR2 SVGAGI. Deletions cut 2 bases from V and 2 bases from J, with 13 bases between. The CDR3 runs to 16 residues. This CDR3 is CASSYGGAGAYNEQFF. DNA of the CDR3: TGTGCCAGCAGTTACGGGGGGGCAGGGGCCTACAATGAGCAGTTCTTC.

The genes are TRBV20-1 and TRBJ2-1; 11 positions agree with TRBD2. Germline assignment: CDR1 DFQATT and CDR2 SNEGSKA (reference sequence). The CDR3 contains 14 residues. The V and J ends lost 0 bases and 10 bases, in that order; junction bases with no gene match: 5. CDR3 residues: CSAREVSGGGEQFF. In DNA form, the CDR3 reads TGCAGTGCTAGAGAGGTTAGCGGGGGGGGCGAGCAGTTCTTC.

The chain couples TRBV7-9 to TRBJ2-2; the D is unclear. The germline CDR1 and CDR2 sequences are SEHNR and FQNEAQ (reference sequence). The CDR3 runs to 12 residues. With 7 bases removed from V and 4 bases from J, the gap between germline ends came to 7 bases. The CDR3: CASTPGTGELFF. CDR3 nucleotides: TGTGCCAGCACCCCCGGCACCGGGGAGCTGTTTTTT.

The CDR3 DNA follows: TGCGCCAGCAGCCAAGGGGTCTTAGCGGGGGAAGAGACCCAGTACTTC. This sequence encodes CASSQGVLAGEETQYF. The rearrangement links TRBV4-1 to TRBJ2-5; the match to TRBD2 covers 9 bases. This CDR3 is 16 amino acids long. Germline V CDR1 and CDR2: MGHRA, YSYEKL. J gave up 3 bases and V 1 base, and 6 bases lay outside the gene matches.

The rearrangement uses TRBV11-2 and TRBJ2-1; 16 positions match TRBD2. CDR3 length equals 19 residues. Looked up from germline, CDR1 is SGHAT and CDR2 is FQNNGV. V was pared by 4 bases and J by 7 bases, with 13 bases of the junction left unmatched. CDR3 bases: TGTGCCAGCAGCTCCCCCGGGGGACTAGCGGGAGGGCTGACGAATGAGCAGTTCTTC. Amino acid sequence: CASSSPGGLAGGLTNEQFF.

This clonotype was picked up a small number of times. The chain recombines TRBV14 with TRBJ2-7; TRBD1 agrees at 9 bases. This CDR3 comprises 16 residues. Germline trimming cut 4 bases from V and 3 bases from J; bases unmatched to any gene: 10. Germline V CDR1 and CDR2: SGHDN, FVKESK. This CDR3 reads CASSRQGVRGSYEQYF. The CDR3 DNA reads TGTGCCAGCAGCCGACAGGGGGTACGGGGGAGCTACGAGCAGTACTTC.

The chain is built from TRBV12-3 or TRBV12-4 and TRBJ2-2, with TRBD1 as a possible D gene (5 bases). The CDR3 consists of 15 residues. V lost 4 bases and J 4 bases, leaving 13 bases between the germline ends. CDR3 sequence: CASSYFRGITGELFF. CDR3 nucleotides: TGTGCCAGCAGTTACTTTAGGGGAATCACCGGGGAGCTGTTTTTT.

This chain links TRBV28 with TRBJ1-5, with D possibly being TRBD1 (6 bases). Germline CDR1 and CDR2: MDHEN and SYDVKM. With 6 bases removed from V and 6 bases from J, the gap between germline ends came to 12 bases. CDR3 length equals 13 residues. CDR3 bases: TGTGCCAGCAGGGCTACAGGGAGTCAGCCCCAGCATTTT. It codes for CASRATGSQPQHF.

This chain links TRBV7-9 with TRBJ2-1; unclear D gene. Trimming removed 2 bases from V and 5 bases from J, with 13 bases in between. This CDR3 is built from 15 residues. Looked up from germline, CDR1 is SEHNR and CDR2 is FQNEAQ (reference sequence). CDR3 residues: CASSLYGGAHNEQFF. In nucleotides, the CDR3 is TGTGCCAGCAGCTTATACGGCGGAGCCCACAATGAGCAGTTCTTC. The whole variable domain, remainder taken from reference TRBV7-9 and TRBJ2-1, is DTGVSQNPRHKITKRGQNVTFRCDPISEHNRLYWYRQTLGQGPEFLTYFQNEAQLEKSRLLSDRFSAERPKGSFSTLEIQRTEQGDSAMYLCASSLYGGAHNEQFFGPGTRLTVL.

There are a few counts of this clonotype. This chain links TRBV9 with TRBJ1-1; no firm D call. The germline V gene encodes CDR1 SGDLS and CDR2 YYNGEE. V was pared by 0 bases and J by 2 bases, with 11 bases between. This CDR3 comprises 15 residues. For the CDR3, the DNA is TGTGCCAGCAGCGTAGTGGTGGGCTTCAACACTGAAGCTTTCTTT. Its translation is CASSVVVGFNTEAFF.

The rearrangement uses TRBV3-1 and TRBJ2-5; 9 nucleotides agree with TRBD1. V was pared by 4 bases and J by 2 bases, with 11 bases of the junction left unmatched. The CDR3 consists of 17 residues. From germline, CDR1 is LGHDT and CDR2 YNNKEL (reference sequence). This CDR3 reads CASSPWGQGRAQETQYF. The CDR3 region has the DNA TGTGCCAGCAGCCCATGGGGACAGGGTAGGGCGCAAGAGACCCAGTACTTC.

This clonotype appeared many times. This chain links TRBV10-3 with TRBJ1-6; 8 bases are shared with TRBD1. Germline values: CDR1 ENHRY, CDR2 SYGVKD. This CDR3 has 14 amino acids. V lost 6 bases and J lost 8; bases outside the gene matches: 6. The CDR3 DNA follows: TGTGCCATCAGCCCGACAGGGGTGGATTCACCCCTCCACTTT. Translation gives CAISPTGVDSPLHF.

The V gene is TRBV6-5, the J gene TRBJ2-3; possible D gene TRBD2, 5 bases. Germline CDR1 reads MNHEY; CDR2 reads SVGAGI. This CDR3 comprises 15 residues. V lost 4 bases and J lost 4, with 15 bases in between. The CDR3 nucleotides are TGTGCCAGCAGTTCCCCGTTGGGGAGTGCAGATACGCAGTATTTT. Translated, it gives CASSSPLGSADTQYF.